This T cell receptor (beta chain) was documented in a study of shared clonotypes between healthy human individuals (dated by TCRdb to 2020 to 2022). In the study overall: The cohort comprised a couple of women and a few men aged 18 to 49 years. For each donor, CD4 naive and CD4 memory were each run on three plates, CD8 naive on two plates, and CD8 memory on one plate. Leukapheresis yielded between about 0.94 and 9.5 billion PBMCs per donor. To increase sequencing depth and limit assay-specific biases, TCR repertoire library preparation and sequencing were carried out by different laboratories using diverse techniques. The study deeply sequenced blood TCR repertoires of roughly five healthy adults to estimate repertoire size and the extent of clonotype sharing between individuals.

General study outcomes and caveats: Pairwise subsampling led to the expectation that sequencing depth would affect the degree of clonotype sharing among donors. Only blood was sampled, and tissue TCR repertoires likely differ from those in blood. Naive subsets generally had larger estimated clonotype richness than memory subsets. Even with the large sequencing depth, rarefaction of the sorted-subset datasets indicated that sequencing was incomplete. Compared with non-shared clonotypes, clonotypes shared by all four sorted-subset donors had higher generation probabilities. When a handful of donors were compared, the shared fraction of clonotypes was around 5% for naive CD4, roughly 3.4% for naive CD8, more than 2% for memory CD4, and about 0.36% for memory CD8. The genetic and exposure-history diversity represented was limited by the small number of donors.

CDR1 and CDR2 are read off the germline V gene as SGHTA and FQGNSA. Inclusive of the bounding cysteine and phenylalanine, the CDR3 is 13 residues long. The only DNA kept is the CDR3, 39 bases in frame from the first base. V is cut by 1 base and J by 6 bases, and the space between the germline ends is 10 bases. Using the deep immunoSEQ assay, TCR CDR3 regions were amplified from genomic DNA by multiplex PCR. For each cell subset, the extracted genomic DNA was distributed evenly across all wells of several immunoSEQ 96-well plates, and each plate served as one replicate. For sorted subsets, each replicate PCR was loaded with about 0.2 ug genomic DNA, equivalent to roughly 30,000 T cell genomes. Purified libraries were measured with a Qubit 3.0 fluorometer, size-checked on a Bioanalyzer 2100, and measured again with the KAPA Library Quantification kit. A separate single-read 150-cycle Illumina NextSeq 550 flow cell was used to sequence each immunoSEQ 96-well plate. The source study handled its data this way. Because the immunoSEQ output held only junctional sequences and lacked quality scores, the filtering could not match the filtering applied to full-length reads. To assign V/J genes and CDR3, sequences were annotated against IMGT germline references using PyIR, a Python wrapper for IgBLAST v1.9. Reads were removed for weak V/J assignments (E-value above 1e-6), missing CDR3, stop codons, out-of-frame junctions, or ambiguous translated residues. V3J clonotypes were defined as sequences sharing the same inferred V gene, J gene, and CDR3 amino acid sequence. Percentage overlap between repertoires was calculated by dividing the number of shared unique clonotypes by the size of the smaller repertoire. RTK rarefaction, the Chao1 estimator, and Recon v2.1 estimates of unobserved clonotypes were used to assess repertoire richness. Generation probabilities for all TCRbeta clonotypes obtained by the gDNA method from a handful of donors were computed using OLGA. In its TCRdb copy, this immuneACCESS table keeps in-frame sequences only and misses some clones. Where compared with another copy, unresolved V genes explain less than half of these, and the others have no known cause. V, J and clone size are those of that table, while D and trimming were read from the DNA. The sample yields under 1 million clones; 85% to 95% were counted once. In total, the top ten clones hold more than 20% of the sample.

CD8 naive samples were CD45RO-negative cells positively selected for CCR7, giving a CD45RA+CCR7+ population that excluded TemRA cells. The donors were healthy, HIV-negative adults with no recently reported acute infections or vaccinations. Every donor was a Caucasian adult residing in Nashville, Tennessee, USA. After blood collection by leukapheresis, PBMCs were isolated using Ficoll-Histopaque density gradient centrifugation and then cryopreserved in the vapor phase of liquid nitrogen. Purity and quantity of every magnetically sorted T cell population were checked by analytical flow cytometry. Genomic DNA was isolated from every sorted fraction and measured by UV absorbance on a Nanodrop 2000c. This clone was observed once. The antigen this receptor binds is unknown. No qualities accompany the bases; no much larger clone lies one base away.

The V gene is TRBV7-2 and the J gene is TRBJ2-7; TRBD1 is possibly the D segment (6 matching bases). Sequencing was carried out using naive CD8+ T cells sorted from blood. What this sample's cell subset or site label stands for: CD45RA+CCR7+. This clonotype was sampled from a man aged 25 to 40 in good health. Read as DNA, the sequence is TGTGCCAGCAGCTTAGTCAACAGGGTCGAGCAGTACTTC. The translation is CASSLVNRVEQYF.